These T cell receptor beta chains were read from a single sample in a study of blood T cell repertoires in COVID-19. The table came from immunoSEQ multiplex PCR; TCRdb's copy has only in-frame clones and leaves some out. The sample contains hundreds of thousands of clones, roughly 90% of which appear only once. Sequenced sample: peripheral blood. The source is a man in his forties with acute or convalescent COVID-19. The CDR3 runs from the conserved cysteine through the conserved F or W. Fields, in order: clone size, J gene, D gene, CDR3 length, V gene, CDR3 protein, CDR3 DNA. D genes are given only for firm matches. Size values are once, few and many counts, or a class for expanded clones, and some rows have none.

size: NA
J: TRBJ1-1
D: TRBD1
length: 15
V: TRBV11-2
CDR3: CASHPSQGWYTEAFF
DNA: TGTGCCAGCCATCCCTCACAGGGGTGGTACACTGAAGCTTTCTTT

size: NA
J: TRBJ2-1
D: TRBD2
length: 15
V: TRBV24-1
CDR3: CATSERGGKGHEQFF
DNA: TGTGCCACCAGTGAGCGGGGGGGTAAAGGTCATGAGCAGTTCTTC

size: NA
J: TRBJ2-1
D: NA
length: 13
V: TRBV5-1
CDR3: CASSLDNYNEQFF
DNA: TGCGCCAGCAGCTTGGACAACTACAATGAGCAGTTCTTC

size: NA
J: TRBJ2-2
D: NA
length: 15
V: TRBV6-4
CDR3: CASSPQGRDTGELFF
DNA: TGTGCCAGCAGTCCACAGGGCCGAGACACCGGGGAGCTGTTTTTT

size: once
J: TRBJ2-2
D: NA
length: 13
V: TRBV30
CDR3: CAWSAWGLGELFF
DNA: TGTGCCTGGAGTGCATGGGGACTCGGGGAGCTGTTTTTT

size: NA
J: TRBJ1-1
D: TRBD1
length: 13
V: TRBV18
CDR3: CASLQGFRGEAFF
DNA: TGTGCCAGCTTACAGGGGTTTAGGGGTGAAGCTTTCTTT

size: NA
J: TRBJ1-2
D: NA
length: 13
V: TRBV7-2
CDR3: CASSLSRVDGYTF
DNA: TGTGCCAGCAGCTTGAGCAGGGTCGATGGCTACACCTTC

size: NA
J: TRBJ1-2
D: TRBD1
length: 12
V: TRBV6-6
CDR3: CASSYPTGSYTF
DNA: TGTGCCAGCAGTTACCCGACAGGGAGCTACACCTTC

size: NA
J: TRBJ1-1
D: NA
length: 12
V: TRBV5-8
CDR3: CASRTGTREAFF
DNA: TGTGCCAGCAGGACCGGGACACGTGAAGCTTTCTTT

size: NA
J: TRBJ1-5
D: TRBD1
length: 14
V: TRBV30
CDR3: CAWSGTGMNQPQHF
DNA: TGTGCCTGGTCTGGGACAGGAATGAATCAGCCCCAGCATTTT

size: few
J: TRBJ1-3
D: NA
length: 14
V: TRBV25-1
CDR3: CASSSLLSGNTIYF
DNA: TGTGCCAGCAGTAGCTTACTCTCTGGAAACACCATATATTTT

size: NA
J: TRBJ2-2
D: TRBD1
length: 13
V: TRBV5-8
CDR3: CASSPQGARELFF
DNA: TGTGCCAGCAGCCCACAGGGGGCCCGGGAGCTGTTTTTT

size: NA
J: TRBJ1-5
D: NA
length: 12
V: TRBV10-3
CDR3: CAIGAQEQPQHF
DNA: TGTGCCATCGGGGCCCAAGAACAGCCCCAGCATTTT

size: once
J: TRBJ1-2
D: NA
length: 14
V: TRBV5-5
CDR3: CASSPGITNYGYTF
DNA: TGTGCCAGCAGCCCCGGGATAACTAACTATGGCTACACCTTC

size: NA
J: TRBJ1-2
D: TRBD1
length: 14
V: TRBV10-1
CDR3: CASSELGGGYGYTF
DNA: TGCGCCAGCAGTGAGCTAGGGGGCGGCTATGGCTACACCTTC

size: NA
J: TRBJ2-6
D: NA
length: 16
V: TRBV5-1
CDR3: CASSLDSNSGANVLTF
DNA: TGCGCCAGCAGCCTGGACAGTAACTCTGGGGCCAACGTCCTGACTTTC

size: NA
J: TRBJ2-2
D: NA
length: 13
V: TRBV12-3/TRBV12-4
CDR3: CASSLKGGGELFF
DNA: TGTGCCAGCAGTTTGAAGGGAGGCGGGGAGCTGTTTTTT

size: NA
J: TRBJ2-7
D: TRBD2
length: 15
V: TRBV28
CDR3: CASTLSGGPPYEQYF
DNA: TGTGCCAGCACTTTAAGCGGGGGGCCGCCCTACGAGCAGTACTTC

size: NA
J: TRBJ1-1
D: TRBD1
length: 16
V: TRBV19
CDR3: CASSIQGTTGGTEAFF
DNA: TGTGCCAGTAGTATACAGGGTACGACAGGGGGCACTGAAGCTTTCTTT

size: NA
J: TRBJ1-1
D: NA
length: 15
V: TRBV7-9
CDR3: CASSPTGWGNTEAFF
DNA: TGTGCCAGCAGCCCCACAGGGTGGGGGAACACTGAAGCTTTCTTT

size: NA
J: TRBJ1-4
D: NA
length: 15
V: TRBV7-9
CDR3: CASSFTGTSNEKLFF
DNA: TGTGCCAGCAGCTTCACCGGGACTAGCAATGAAAAACTGTTTTTT

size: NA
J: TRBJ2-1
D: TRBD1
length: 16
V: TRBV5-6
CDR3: CASSYTGEIAYNEQFF
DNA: TGTGCCAGCAGTTATACAGGGGAGATAGCCTACAATGAGCAGTTCTTC

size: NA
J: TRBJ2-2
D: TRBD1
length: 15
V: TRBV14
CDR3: CASSRRQGATGELFF
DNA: TGTGCCAGCAGCCGACGACAGGGGGCCACCGGGGAGCTGTTTTTT

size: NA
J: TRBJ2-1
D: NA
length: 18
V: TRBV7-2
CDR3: CASSLVLRGTPLANEQFF
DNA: TGTGCCAGCAGCTTAGTTCTCAGGGGGACTCCCCTTGCGAATGAGCAGTTCTTC

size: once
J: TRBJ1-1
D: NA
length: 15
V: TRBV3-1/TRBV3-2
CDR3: CASSQGWAADSEAFF
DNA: TGTGCCAGCAGCCAAGGATGGGCAGCGGACAGTGAAGCTTTCTTT

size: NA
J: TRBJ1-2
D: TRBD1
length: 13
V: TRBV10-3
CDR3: CAIRTGVLYGYTF
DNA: TGTGCCATCAGAACAGGGGTCCTCTATGGCTACACCTTC

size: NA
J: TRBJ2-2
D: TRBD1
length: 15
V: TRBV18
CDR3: CASSAGTGNTGELFF
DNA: TGTGCCAGCTCAGCCGGGACAGGGAACACCGGGGAGCTGTTTTTT

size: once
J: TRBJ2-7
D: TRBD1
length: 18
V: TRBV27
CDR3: CASSLFYWETGGRYEQYF
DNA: TGTGCCAGCAGTTTATTCTATTGGGAGACAGGGGGGAGGTACGAGCAGTACTTC

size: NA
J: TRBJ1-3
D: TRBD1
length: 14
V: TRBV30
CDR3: CAWSVRQGRNTIYF
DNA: TGTGCCTGGAGTGTACGACAGGGGAGAAACACCATATATTTT

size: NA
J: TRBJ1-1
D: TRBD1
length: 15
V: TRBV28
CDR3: CASSPPGQGYTEAFF
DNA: TGTGCCAGCAGTCCTCCTGGACAGGGGTACACTGAAGCTTTCTTT

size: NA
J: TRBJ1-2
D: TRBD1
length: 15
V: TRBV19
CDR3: CASSILTGGVYGYTF
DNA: TGTGCCAGTAGTATTCTGACAGGGGGCGTCTATGGCTACACCTTC

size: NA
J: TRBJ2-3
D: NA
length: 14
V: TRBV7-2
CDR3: CASSLSGWSDTQYF
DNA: TGTGCCAGCAGCTTAAGCGGGTGGTCAGATACGCAGTATTTT

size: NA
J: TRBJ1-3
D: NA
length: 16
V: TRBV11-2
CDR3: CASSPAGGLGGNTIYF
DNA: TGTGCCAGCAGTCCGGCGGGGGGGCTCGGAGGAAACACCATATATTTT

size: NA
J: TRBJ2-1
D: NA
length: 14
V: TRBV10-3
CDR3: CASGRDRAANEQFF
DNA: TGTGCCTCCGGGAGGGACAGGGCGGCCAATGAGCAGTTCTTC

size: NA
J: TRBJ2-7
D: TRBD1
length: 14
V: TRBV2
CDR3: CASSRDRGSYEQYF
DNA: TGTGCCAGCAGCCGGGACAGGGGGTCCTACGAGCAGTACTTC

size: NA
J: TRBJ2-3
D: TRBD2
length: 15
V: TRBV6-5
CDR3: CASGGTSGEIVTQYF
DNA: TGTGCCAGTGGCGGGACTAGCGGGGAGATAGTAACGCAGTATTTT

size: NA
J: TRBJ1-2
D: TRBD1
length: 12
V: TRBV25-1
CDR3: CASSRTGDGYTF
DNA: TGTGCCAGCAGTCGGACAGGGGACGGCTACACCTTC

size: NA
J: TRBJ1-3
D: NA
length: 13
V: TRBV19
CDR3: CASFPGVGNTIYF
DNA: TGTGCCAGCTTCCCAGGGGTCGGAAACACCATATATTTT

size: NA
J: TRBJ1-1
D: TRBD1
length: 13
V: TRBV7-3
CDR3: CASSDRGATEAFF
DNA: TGTGCCAGCAGTGACAGGGGGGCCACTGAAGCTTTCTTT

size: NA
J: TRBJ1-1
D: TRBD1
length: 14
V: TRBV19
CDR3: CASRRTGGGTEAFF
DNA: TGTGCCAGTAGAAGGACAGGGGGCGGGACTGAAGCTTTCTTT

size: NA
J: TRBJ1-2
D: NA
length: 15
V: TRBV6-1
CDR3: CASSEAQTVFYGYTF
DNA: TGTGCCAGCAGTGAAGCGCAAACGGTATTCTATGGCTACACCTTC

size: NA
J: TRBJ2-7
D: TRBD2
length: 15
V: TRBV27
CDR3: CASSSLGLAVYEQYF
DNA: TGTGCCAGCAGCAGCCTAGGGCTAGCGGTCTACGAGCAGTACTTC